The 2 T cell receptor beta chains below all came from one sample that was sequenced in a study of technical replicates of blood from several donors. Using immunoSEQ multiplex PCR, the repertoire was profiled, and TCRdb retains in-frame clones only, with some absent. The table includes approximately 82,000 clones, nearly 96% detected once. Specimen: T cells isolated from PBMCs. These receptors all stem from a human donor in good health.

This chain uses TRBV2 with TRBJ2-7, with D perhaps matching TRBD2 (6 bases). V was cut by 6 bases and J by 2 bases, with 14 bases left in between. The CDR3 has 14 amino acids. CDR1 and CDR2 (germline): SNHLY, FYNNEI. CDR3 amino acids: CASRGGYGPYEQYF. The CDR3 nucleotides are TGTGCCAGCAGGGGGGGATACGGCCCCTACGAGCAGTACTTC.

V usage is TRBV4-3 and J usage is TRBJ2-7; 10 nucleotides match TRBD1. The CDR3 is 16 amino acids. J lost 2 bases, V lost 4 bases, and 8 bases had no gene match. Germline V CDR1 and CDR2: LGHNA, YSLEER. CDR3 nucleotides: TGCGCCAGCAGCCCTCTTTACGGGACAGGGGCCTACGAGCAGTACTTC. Translating gives CASSPLYGTGAYEQYF.